Listed here is a single T cell receptor beta chain. This CDR3 has 16 amino acids. V lost 5 bases to trimming and J lost 7 bases, with 18 bases between them. Germline V gene sequence: CDR1 LGHNA, CDR2 YNFKEQ. In the authors' workflow: Amplification of reference gene primers was used by the study to estimate nucleated cell counts. Sequencing used immunoSEQ multiplex PCR; TCRdb keeps in-frame clones, though not all of them. V, J and clone size reflect that table, while D and trimming were determined from the DNA. Here the sample spans 130,000 to 150,000 clones, 87% being singletons. The sample belongs to a study of blood T cell repertoires in COVID-19. At the level of the study: The United States, Italy and Spain supplied acute and convalescent COVID-19 samples. PBMCs, B-cell-depleted T cells, or T cells provided the cDNA or gDNA that made up the material.

This TCR derives from a woman aged 45-59 years with acute or convalescent COVID-19. Sequencing was done on a sample of peripheral blood. V is TRBV4-2 and J is TRBJ1-6; possible D gene TRBD1, 6 bases. The CDR3 DNA reads TGTGCCAGCAGCTCTGAACAAGCAGGGACAAATTCACCCCTCCACTTT. It encodes CASSSEQAGTNSPLHF.